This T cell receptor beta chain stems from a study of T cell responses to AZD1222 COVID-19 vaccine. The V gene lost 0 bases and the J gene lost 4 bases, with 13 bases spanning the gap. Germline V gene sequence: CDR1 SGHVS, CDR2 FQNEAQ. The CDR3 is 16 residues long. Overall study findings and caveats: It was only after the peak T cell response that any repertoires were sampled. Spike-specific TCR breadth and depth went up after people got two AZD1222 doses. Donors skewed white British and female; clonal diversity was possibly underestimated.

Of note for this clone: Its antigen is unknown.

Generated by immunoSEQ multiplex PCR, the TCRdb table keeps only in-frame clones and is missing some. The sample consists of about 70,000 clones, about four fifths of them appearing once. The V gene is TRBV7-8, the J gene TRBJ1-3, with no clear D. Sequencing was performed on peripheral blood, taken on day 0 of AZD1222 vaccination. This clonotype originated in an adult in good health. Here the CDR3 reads CASSLAGGAVGNTIYF. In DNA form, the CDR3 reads TGTGCCAGCAGCTTAGCAGGTGGCGCAGTCGGAAACACCATATATTTT. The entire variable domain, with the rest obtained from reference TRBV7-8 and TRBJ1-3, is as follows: GAGVSQSPRYKVAKRGQDVALRCDPISGHVSLFWYQQALGQGPEFLTYFQNEAQLDKSGLPSDRFFAERPEGSVSTLKIQRTQQEDSAVYLCASSLAGGAVGNTIYFGEGSWLTVV.